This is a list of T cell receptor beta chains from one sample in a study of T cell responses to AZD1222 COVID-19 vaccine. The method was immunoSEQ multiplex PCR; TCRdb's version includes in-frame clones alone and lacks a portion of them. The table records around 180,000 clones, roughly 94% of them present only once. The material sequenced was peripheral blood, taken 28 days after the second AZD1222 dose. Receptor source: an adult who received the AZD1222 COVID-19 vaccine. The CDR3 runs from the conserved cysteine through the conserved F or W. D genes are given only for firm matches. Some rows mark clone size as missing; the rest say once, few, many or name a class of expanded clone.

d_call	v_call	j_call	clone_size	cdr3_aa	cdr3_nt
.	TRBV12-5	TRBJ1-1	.	CASGLWTEAFF	TGTGCTAGTGGTTTGTGGACTGAAGCTTTCTTT
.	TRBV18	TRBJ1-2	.	CASSPNKEAYGYTF	TGTGCCAGCTCACCAAATAAGGAGGCCTATGGCTACACCTTC
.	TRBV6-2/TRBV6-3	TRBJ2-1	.	CASSYGGSEQFF	TGTGCCAGCAGTTACGGTGGTAGTGAGCAGTTCTTC
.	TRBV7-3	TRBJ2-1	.	CASSWDRAAGANEQFF	TGTGCCAGCAGCTGGGACCGAGCGGCTGGAGCCAATGAGCAGTTCTTC
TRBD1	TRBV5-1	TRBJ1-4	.	CASSYGQGFEKLFF	TGCGCCAGCAGCTATGGACAGGGGTTTGAAAAACTGTTTTTT
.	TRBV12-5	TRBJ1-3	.	CASGLVHITERMSGNTIYF	TGTGCTAGTGGTTTGGTACATATAACAGAAAGGATGTCTGGAAACACCATATATTTT
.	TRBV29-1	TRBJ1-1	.	CSVGSRGNTEAFF	TGCAGCGTCGGATCCAGGGGGAACACTGAAGCTTTCTTT
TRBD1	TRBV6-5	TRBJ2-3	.	CASRRTGSTDTQYF	TGTGCCAGCAGAAGGACAGGGAGCACAGATACGCAGTATTTT
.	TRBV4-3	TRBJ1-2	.	CASSQELEDGYTF	TGCGCCAGCAGCCAAGAATTAGAGGATGGCTACACCTTC
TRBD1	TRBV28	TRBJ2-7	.	CASSLIGTASYEQYF	TGTGCCAGCAGTTTAATCGGGACAGCCTCCTACGAGCAGTACTTC
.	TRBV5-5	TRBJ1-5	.	CASSFGGPYQPQHF	TGTGCCAGCAGCTTTGGGGGGCCGTATCAGCCCCAGCATTTT
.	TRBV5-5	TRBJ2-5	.	CASSLVGGWETQYF	TGTGCCAGCAGCTTGGTTGGAGGGTGGGAGACCCAGTACTTC
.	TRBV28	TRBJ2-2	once	CASSPKKYRGGGELFF	TGTGCCAGCAGTCCGAAAAAATACAGGGGAGGCGGGGAGCTGTTTTTT
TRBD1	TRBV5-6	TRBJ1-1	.	CASIYRGKNTEAFF	TGTGCCAGCATTTACAGGGGGAAGAACACTGAAGCTTTCTTT
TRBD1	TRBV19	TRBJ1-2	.	CASRAGGKGYTF	TGTGCCAGTCGGGCAGGGGGAAAGGGCTACACCTTC
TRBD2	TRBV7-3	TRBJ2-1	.	CASSLTGLAGDEQFF	TGTGCCAGCAGCTTAACGGGACTAGCGGGGGACGAGCAGTTCTTC
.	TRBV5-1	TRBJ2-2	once	CASSPLQNTGELFF	TGCGCCAGCAGCCCCCTCCAGAACACCGGGGAGCTGTTTTTT
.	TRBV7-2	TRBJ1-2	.	CASSLIEYGYTF	TGTGCCAGCAGCTTAATTGAGTATGGCTACACCTTC
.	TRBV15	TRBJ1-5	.	CATSRAEGWEPQHF	TGTGCCACCAGCAGAGCTGAGGGGTGGGAGCCCCAGCATTTT
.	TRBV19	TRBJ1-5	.	CASSKPGSVPIKPQHF	TGTGCCAGTAGTAAACCTGGGTCAGTCCCAATCAAGCCCCAGCATTTT
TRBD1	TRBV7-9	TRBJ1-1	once	CASSVIQGGTEAFF	TGTGCCAGCAGCGTGATACAGGGGGGCACTGAAGCTTTCTTT
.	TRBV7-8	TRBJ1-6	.	CASSNNDRQSSYNSPLHF	TGTGCCAGCAGCAACAATGACAGACAGAGCTCCTATAATTCACCCCTCCACTTT
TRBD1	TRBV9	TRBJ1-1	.	CASSVGGRGITEAFF	TGTGCCAGCAGCGTAGGGGGCAGGGGGATCACTGAAGCTTTCTTT
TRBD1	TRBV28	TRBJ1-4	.	CASSPLGTGDFALFF	TGTGCCAGCAGTCCCCTTGGGACAGGGGATTTTGCACTGTTTTTT
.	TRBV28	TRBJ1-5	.	CASSLSGQPQHF	TGTGCCAGCAGTTTGAGTGGTCAGCCCCAGCATTTT
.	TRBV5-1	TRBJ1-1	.	CASSLGARDTEAFF	TGCGCCAGCAGCTTGGGGGCCCGCGACACTGAAGCTTTCTTT
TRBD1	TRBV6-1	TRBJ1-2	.	CASSALQGVGVYGYTF	TGTGCCAGCAGTGCCCTACAGGGGGTAGGGGTCTATGGCTACACCTTC
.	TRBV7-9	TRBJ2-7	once	CASSIPGTRSTF	TGTGCCAGCAGCATACCCGGGACACGGTCCACTTTC
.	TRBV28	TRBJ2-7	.	CASSFTPARGAYEQYF	TGTGCCAGCAGTTTTACCCCTGCCAGGGGGGCCTACGAGCAGTACTTC
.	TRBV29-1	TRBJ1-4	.	CSVPGANEKLFF	TGCAGCGTGCCCGGAGCTAATGAAAAACTGTTTTTT
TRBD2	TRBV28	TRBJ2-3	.	CASSLLPWTSGTDTQYF	TGTGCCAGCAGTTTACTCCCTTGGACTAGCGGCACAGATACGCAGTATTTT
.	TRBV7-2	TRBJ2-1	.	CASSLSGDSYNEQFF	TGTGCCAGCAGCTTATCAGGGGACTCCTACAATGAGCAGTTCTTC
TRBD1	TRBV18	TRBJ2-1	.	CASSNRGPYNEQFF	TGTGCCAGCTCAAACAGGGGCCCTTACAATGAGCAGTTCTTC
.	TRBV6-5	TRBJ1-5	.	CASSYSRGDNQPQHF	TGTGCCAGCAGTTACTCGAGAGGTGACAATCAGCCCCAGCATTTT
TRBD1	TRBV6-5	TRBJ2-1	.	CASRDPGGARQFF	TGTGCCAGCCGAGACCCAGGGGGCGCGCGGCAGTTCTTC
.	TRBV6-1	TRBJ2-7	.	CASSDPGPFQYF	TGTGCCAGCAGTGACCCAGGACCCTTTCAGTACTTC
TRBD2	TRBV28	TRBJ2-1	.	CASRKGLAGVYEQFF	TGTGCCAGCAGAAAGGGGCTAGCGGGAGTGTATGAGCAGTTCTTC
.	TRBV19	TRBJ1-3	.	CASSTLGGLNSGNTIYF	TGTGCCAGTAGTACCCTCGGGGGCTTAAACTCTGGAAACACCATATATTTT
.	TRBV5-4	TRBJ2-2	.	CASSLGTANTGELFF	TGTGCCAGCAGCTTGGGGACAGCGAACACCGGGGAGCTGTTTTTT
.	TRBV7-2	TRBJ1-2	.	CASTSGGAYGYTF	TGTGCCAGCACCTCCGGCGGAGCCTATGGCTACACCTTC
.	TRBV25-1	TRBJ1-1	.	CASSEVNTEAFF	TGTGCCAGCAGTGAGGTGAACACTGAAGCTTTCTTT
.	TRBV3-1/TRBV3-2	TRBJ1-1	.	CASSARQFQGNTEAFF	TGTGCCAGCAGCGCACGACAGTTCCAAGGGAACACTGAAGCTTTCTTT
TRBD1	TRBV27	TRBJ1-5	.	CASRRGQTNQPQHF	TGTGCCAGCAGGAGGGGACAGACTAATCAGCCCCAGCATTTT
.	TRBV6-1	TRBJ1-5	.	CASSEADINQPQHF	TGTGCCAGCAGTGAGGCCGACATTAATCAGCCCCAGCATTTT
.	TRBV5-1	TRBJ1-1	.	CASSVDGGAEAFF	TGCGCCAGCAGCGTGGACGGGGGCGCTGAAGCTTTCTTT
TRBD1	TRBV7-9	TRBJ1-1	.	CASSYPGQGVNTEAFF	TGTGCCAGCAGCTACCCGGGACAGGGGGTGAACACTGAAGCTTTCTTT
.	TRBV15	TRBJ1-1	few	CATSVQWNTEAFF	TGTGCCACCAGTGTCCAGTGGAACACTGAAGCTTTCTTT
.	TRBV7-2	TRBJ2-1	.	CASSLVDEQFF	TGTGCCAGCAGCTTAGTGGATGAGCAGTTCTTC
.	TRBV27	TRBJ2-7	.	CASSPSGLTGDYEQYF	TGTGCCAGCAGTCCCTCCGGACTGACGGGCGACTACGAGCAGTACTTC
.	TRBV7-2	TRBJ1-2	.	CASRLNAGTRDISYGYTF	TGTGCCAGCAGACTCAACGCCGGGACAAGGGATATTTCCTATGGCTACACCTTC
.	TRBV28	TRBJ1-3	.	CASAGAGNTIYF	TGTGCCAGCGCGGGGGCTGGAAACACCATATATTTT
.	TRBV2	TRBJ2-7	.	CASSEGWLGAYEQYF	TGTGCCAGCAGTGAAGGGTGGTTAGGAGCCTACGAGCAGTACTTC
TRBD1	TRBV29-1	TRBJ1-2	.	CSATGDGYTF	TGCAGCGCTACAGGGGATGGCTACACCTTC
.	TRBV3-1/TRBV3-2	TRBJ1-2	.	CASSQGRRVPYGYTF	TGTGCCAGCAGCCAAGGGCGCAGGGTCCCCTATGGCTACACCTTC
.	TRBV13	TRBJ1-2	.	CASSLGQGLYGYTF	TGTGCCAGCAGCTTAGGACAGGGTCTCTATGGCTACACCTTC
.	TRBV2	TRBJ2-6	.	CASIEAEQGPSGANVLTF	TGTGCCAGCATTGAGGCCGAGCAGGGTCCCTCTGGGGCCAACGTCCTGACTTTC
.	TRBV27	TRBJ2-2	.	CASSLGGGTVGELFF	TGTGCCAGCAGTTTAGGAGGGGGTACTGTCGGGGAGCTGTTTTTT
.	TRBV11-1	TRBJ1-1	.	CASSLARIRTEAFF	TGTGCCAGCAGCTTAGCCAGGATCAGGACTGAAGCTTTCTTT
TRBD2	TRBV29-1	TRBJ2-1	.	CSAGGPDEQFF	TGCAGCGCGGGAGGACCGGATGAGCAGTTCTTC